These 10 T cell receptor beta chains came from one sample sequenced in a study of shared clonotypes between healthy human individuals. Sequencing was performed with immunoSEQ multiplex PCR; in TCRdb, only in-frame clones are kept and a portion is missing. The sample includes 2 million to 2.5 million clones, over 85% seen only once; the top ten take 0.39%. The specimen was naive CD4+ T cells from PBMCs. As for subset: CD45RA+ positively selected. These receptors came from a man between 18 and 29 years old in good health. Some clones in this sample may be carry-over from other donors' samples.

The CDR3 loop reads CASNNQPQHF. The CDR3 region has the DNA TGTGCCAGCAACAATCAGCCCCAGCATTTT. The chain links TRBV6-6 to TRBJ1-5, with D unresolved. V dropped 7 bases and J dropped 3 bases, with 1 base sitting between them. Per germline, CDR1 MNHNY and CDR2 SVGAGI (reference sequence). The CDR3 extends over 10 amino acids.

The rearrangement joins TRBV11-2 to TRBJ1-2; no clear D. The germline V and J ends were trimmed by 4 bases and 2 bases, with 14 bases remaining between them. Germline lookup yields CDR1 SGHAT and CDR2 FQNNGV. The CDR3 is made up of 15 amino acids. The CDR3 DNA is TGTGCCAGCAGCTCATTAAGGAGAGAGAACTATGGCTACACCTTC. Protein: CASSSLRRENYGYTF.

In this sample, this clone turned up a few times. The rearrangement links TRBV7-9 to TRBJ1-4; TRBD1 is a possible D gene (6 bases). The CDR3 spans 15 residues. V gave up 5 bases and J gave up 8 bases, with 18 bases separating them. The germline V gene encodes CDR1 SEHNR and CDR2 FQNEAQ (reference sequence). The CDR3 loop reads CASSRHTGREEKLFF. The CDR3 nucleotides read TGTGCCAGCAGCCGTCACACAGGGAGGGAGGAAAAACTGTTTTTT.

This chain connects TRBV7-9 to TRBJ1-1; D perhaps matches TRBD1 (6 bases). Trimming cost V 5 bases and J 10 bases, with 26 bases left between them. The CDR3 extends over 16 amino acids. Germline V gene sequence: CDR1 SEHNR, CDR2 FQNEAQ (reference sequence). CDR3 residues: CASSISNNRARTGAFF. The CDR3 DNA reads TGTGCCAGCAGCATCTCTAATAACAGGGCTCGGACGGGAGCTTTCTTT.

The genes are TRBV18 and TRBJ1-4, with 9 bases identical to TRBD1. This CDR3 comprises 17 residues. The germline V gene has CDR1 KGHSH and CDR2 LQKENI. V lost 3 bases and J lost 5; bases outside the gene matches: 10. The CDR3 loop reads CASSPLIGQGKNEKLFF. The CDR3 region has the DNA TGTGCCAGCTCACCCCTGATCGGACAGGGGAAAAATGAAAAACTGTTTTTT. Variable domain in full (rest from reference TRBV18 and TRBJ1-4): NAGVMQNPRHLVRRRGQEARLRCSPMKGHSHVYWYRQLPEEGLKFMVYLQKENIIDESGMPKERFSAEFPKEGPSILRIQQVVRGDSAAYFCASSPLIGQGKNEKLFFGSGTQLSVL.

A word on this clone: Other DNA sequences from this sample encode an identical CDR3 as well. The rearrangement joins TRBV18 to TRBJ1-1; 7 positions match TRBD1. This CDR3 has 14 amino acids. V lost 3 bases to trimming and J lost 1 base; unmatched junction nucleotides: 2. CDR1 is KGHSH and CDR2 is LQKENI in the germline V gene. The CDR3 protein is CASSPGTENTEAFF. The CDR3 DNA sequence: TGTGCCAGCTCACCGGGGACAGAGAACACTGAAGCTTTCTTT.

The gene calls are TRBV7-9 and TRBJ1-3; D is unclear. CDR3 size: 14 residues. The germline CDR1 and CDR2 sequences are SEHNR and FQNEAQ (reference sequence). Trimming left V 2 bases short and J 2 bases short, with 7 bases between. CDR3 amino acids: CASSLRVTGNTIYF. The CDR3 DNA follows: TGTGCCAGCAGCTTAAGGGTTACTGGAAACACCATATATTTT.

The chain couples TRBV5-1 to TRBJ2-7; D is possibly TRBD2 (5 bases). The germline V gene has CDR1 SGHRS and CDR2 YFSETQ. The CDR3 spans 16 residues. Trimming took off 2 bases at V and 5 bases at J, with 20 bases between the two ends. The CDR3 DNA reads TGCGCCAGCAGCTTCGGAGGAGAGCTAGCTAAGGACGAGCAGTACTTC. This encodes CASSFGGELAKDEQYF.

This clone was observed a single time. The V call is TRBV4-1, the J call TRBJ2-5; either TRBD1 or TRBD2 may supply D (6 bases each). The CDR3 totals 19 residues. Trimming left V 4 bases short and J 5 bases short, with 29 bases between. The germline V gene encodes CDR1 MGHRA and CDR2 YSYEKL. In DNA form, the CDR3 reads TGCGCCAGCAGCCCACGCCTCGAGGGCGGGGTTGGGCAGGGGGAGACCCAGTACTTC. Translating gives CASSPRLEGGVGQGETQYF.

This chain joins TRBV4-1 and TRBJ2-3; D is undetermined. The CDR3 consists of 19 residues. V was pared by 0 bases and J by 5 bases, with 24 bases between. The V gene's germline CDR1 is MGHRA and CDR2 YSYEKL. The CDR3 DNA reads TGCGCCAGCAGCCAAGATGTCGTAACTGTGCCGGCGGCACGAGATACGCAGTATTTT. Protein: CASSQDVVTVPAARDTQYF.